The entry that follows covers one T cell receptor (beta chain) sequence. Its antigen is not yet known. No quality values exist for individual bases; no much larger clone is one base distant. These data belong to a study of cytomegalovirus exposure and HLA in healthy donors (dated by TCRdb to 2015 to 2018). In the study overall: An earlier analysis of about 560 of the donors reported approximately 300 Gb of sequence data and around 100 million unique TCR beta sequences obtained from some 200 million T cells. An early release covering about 600 HLA-typed donors comprised around 300 gigabases of sequencing data and around 85 million unique TCR sequences. Of the roughly 410 genotyped donors, 81% were placed in the genetic ancestry cluster associated with self-reported Caucasian donors. The study aimed to test whether cataloging public T cell receptors could reveal signatures of past pathogen exposure. The T cell repertoires of around 730 subjects were profiled by immunosequencing and related to cytomegalovirus serostatus. A separate validation cohort of some 130 different subjects was used in addition to the approximately 610-subject first cohort. High-throughput TCR immunosequencing, statistical association of individual TCRs with disease status, and machine learning were combined to predict cytomegalovirus infection status. To study patterns of TCR occurrence, a later analysis re-analyzed previously published TCR beta repertoires from hundreds of donors and added high-resolution HLA genotyping. In the later analysis, no new phenotypic data were used to find candidate immune exposures; instead, reliance was placed on TCR beta sequences and their occurrence across donors. An earlier analysis of approximately 500 of the donors applied high-throughput TCR beta sequencing to assess whether each TCR beta V gene segment acted as functional or pseudogenic. Alongside the repertoire data, information on donor age, sex, ethnicity and CMV serostatus was compiled. A later genetic analysis took genome-wide SNP genotypes for about three fifths of the 666 donors and used that subset as a discovery cohort. All discovery cohort repertoires had been generated on a single sequencing platform. Class I and class II HLA loci were covered by the typing at four-digit resolution. Typing coverage varied by locus: about 629-630 donors for A, B, C, DRB1 and DQB1; more than 500 for DQA1; around 570 for DPA1; 450 to 480 for DPB1. Several DR-DQ haplotypes were treated as single units for association and clustering because of strong linkage in the cohort. On average, about 200,000 unique TCR beta nucleotide sequences were sequenced per donor among a few hundred genotyped donors of the cohort, with 15% to 20% of those sequences being non-productive. Results the study describes overall, beyond this receptor: Across donors, most TCR sequences were observed very rarely, whereas some public TCRs were present in many individuals. Because counts were too low, seventeen rarely observed V segments, including chromosome 9 orphons, were excluded from the earlier analysis of 587 of the donors. A later analysis associated about 17,000 TCR beta sequences with specific HLA alleles at a false discovery rate of 0.05. The study listed approximately 150 TCR beta chains as associated with cytomegalovirus. In both the original and validation cohorts, the classifier was reported to diagnose cytomegalovirus status with high specificity and sensitivity. The cohort was sequenced for TCR beta chains only, and without alpha or paired-chain data the features that could be detected were limited. Three of the identified cytomegalovirus-associated TCR beta chains were confirmed in vitro to be specific for cytomegalovirus antigens. In an earlier analysis of around 600 of the donors, most TCR beta V segments appeared in productive rearrangements about 87% or about 30% of the time, broadly matching IMGT annotations. Strong co-occurrence of HLA alleles, especially DR and DQ, made assigning TCR associations to individual alleles difficult. CMV serostatus was the only immune exposure information available for the cohort. In a later analysis, several top co-occurrence clusters were reported to appear linked to parvovirus B19, influenza, CMV and Epstein-Barr virus. It was suggested by the authors that the approach could potentially be generalized to other disease states and immunological phenotypes. Sequencing depth was assumed to be roughly uniform across donors in the presence/absence analyses, though that assumption may not hold. A later analysis found that HLA-associated TCR beta chains were more clonally expanded and had lower generation probabilities than equally common non-associated chains. According to a later analysis, most CMV-associated TCR beta chains appeared to be HLA-restricted, and the HLA associations seemed to be driven largely by CMV exposure. In a later genetic analysis, fewer N-insertions in productive TCRs were reported among donors in an Asian-associated ancestry cluster than the roughly 670-donor mean. A further reported finding was that TCR beta sequences accurately predicted the HLA-A and HLA-B alleles for most subjects in the first cohort. Because some donors lacked HLA typing at each locus, the association tests relied only on the typed subset. Linkage disequilibrium might explain the correlated functional status among segregating V segments, but an unknown experimental factor could not be ruled out. In a later genetic analysis, a missense DCLRE1C variant was associated with V-gene and J-gene trimming of TCR beta chains, and the association was replicated in an independent cohort. According to a later analysis, TCR association rates differed among HLA loci, with DRB1 alleles showing the most associated TCRs and HLA-C alleles showing the fewest. Some IMGT-functional V segments, including TRBV6-2 and TRBV6-3, could not be told apart with the 87-base-pair reads, so those segments were excluded. A group of highly shared sequence variants was considered likely to be a technical artifact of the sequencing pipeline.

In total, over 600 healthy bone marrow donors made up the cohort. All cohort members were sampled while nominally healthy, although unrecorded immune exposures were likely present. The donor tested CMV seropositive, placing the donor among the 250 to 350 seropositive members of the cohort. A peripheral blood sample was provided by each donor, and peripheral blood mononuclear cells were used for TCR beta sequencing. The Qiagen DNeasy Blood Extraction Kit was used to extract genomic DNA from the blood cell samples. Preparation of the library involved the immunoSEQ multiplex PCR assay. A mixture of 60 forward primers for TCR Vbeta segments and 13 reverse primers for TCR Jbeta segments was used in the multiplex PCR. The CDR3 region of rearranged TCR beta genes was amplified from genomic DNA with a multiplex PCR assay. Amplified TCR beta libraries were sequenced as 87-base-pair reads on the Illumina HiSeq System. Turning to the authors' computational methods: A later analysis tallied some 79 million unique TCR beta chains across the 666 repertoires, and about 12 million of those chains were shared by two or more donors. A nearest-neighbor algorithm error-corrected the raw reads and collapsed the reads into unique sequences, merging closely related sequences to remove PCR and sequencing errors. CDR3 sequences were aligned to IMGT reference sequences to assign V, D and J gene segments. Each retained sequence needed at least a six-nucleotide match to both a V gene segment and a J gene segment. A rearrangement counted as productive if the CDR3 had no stop codons and remained in frame with V and J, and every other rearrangement counted as non-productive. Following IMGT convention, CDR3 was defined as the stretch from the second conserved V-encoded cysteine to the conserved J-encoded phenylalanine. The earlier analysis of about 610 of the donors excluded any sequence lacking an unambiguous match to a single V gene segment. In an earlier analysis of about 590 of the donors, a V segment was called functional when productive rearrangements were above 56.7%, and segregating when the standard deviation between donors exceeded 5%. A statistical classification framework was built to diagnose cytomegalovirus status from the catalog of TCR beta chain sequences. In a later analysis, V and J genes were assigned by comparing TCR nucleotide sequences against IMGT/GENE-DB human TR gene sequences. In a later analysis, CDR3 sequences and most-parsimonious VDJ recombination scenarios were assigned using the TCRdist pipeline. A later analysis defined each TCR beta chain by its CDR3 amino acid sequence plus V-gene family, and excluded reads lacking a unique V-gene family. To address suspected cross-contamination and a sequencing artifact, a later analysis removed a few hundred highly shared, low-generation-probability nucleotide sequences. In a later analysis, a clonal expansion index for each public chain was calculated from normalized within-repertoire ranks of inferred template counts. Generation probabilities in a later analysis came from a VDJ recombination model fitted to out-of-frame rearrangements, and those results were checked against IGoR. In a later analysis, hypergeometric tests were used to score TCR-TCR, TCR-HLA and TCR-CMV co-occurrence, with a repertoire-size bias correction applied to TCR pairs. A later analysis estimated false discovery rates by permuting HLA or CMV assignments 20 times. In a later analysis, co-occurring TCRs were grouped using DBSCAN, and TCRdist sequence similarity was added for clustering within HLA-allele-positive subsets. Repertoires with fewer than 30,000 or more than 120,000 public chains, plus five repertoires with anomalous nucleotide sharing, were excluded from co-occurrence clustering. The source is immuneACCESS, and TCRdb retained only in-frame sequences with V and J called. Part of the clones is not carried over; for the studies checked, unresolved V genes explain less than half of this, and the remainder is unexplained. The V and J calls and clone size were taken over from that table, and D and trimming were inferred from the DNA. The sample records 100,000 to 120,000 clones, roughly two thirds of which are singletons. Clones ranked in the top ten supply about 8.3% of the sample.

Relative to germline, V is missing 4 bases and J is missing 4 bases, with 9 bases of the junction outside any gene match. CDR1 and CDR2 are drawn from the germline V gene: MNHEY, SVGAGI. There are 15 amino acids in the CDR3, from cysteine to phenylalanine inclusive. This entry keeps only the CDR3 DNA: 45 bases, framed from base 1. Sequencing used PBMCs. The clonotype was recovered from a man younger than 35 in good health and CMV-seropositive. The chain is made from TRBV6-5 and TRBJ1-2, with 7 bases in between that match TRBD1. Read as DNA, the sequence is TGTGCCAGCAGTTCCGCCATGGGACAGAGCTATGGCTACACCTTC. This gives the protein CASSSAMGQSYGYTF.